Listed here are 22 T cell receptor beta chains from one sample, sequenced in a study of cytomegalovirus exposure and HLA in healthy donors. Researchers ran the PCR with 60 Vbeta and 13 Jbeta primers. Libraries were prepared by immunoSEQ multiplex PCR; TCRdb keeps only in-frame clonotypes and omits some of them. The sample holds over 150,000 clones, around 77% seen once. The sequencing input was PBMCs. The receptors here all came from a woman aged 25-40 years in good health and CMV-seronegative.

The V gene is TRBV5-1, the J gene TRBJ1-2, with TRBD1 matching 10 bases. Germline V gene data show CDR1 as SGHRS and CDR2 as YFSETQ. J was trimmed by 6 bases and V by 0 bases; bases with no gene match: 2. The CDR3 runs 14 residues. The CDR3 protein is CASSLEGQGDGYTF. The CDR3 bases are TGCGCCAGCAGCTTGGAAGGACAGGGGGATGGCTACACCTTC.

The chain has TRBV2 and TRBJ2-1, with a possible D match to TRBD2 (6 bases). CDR3 length: 16 residues. CDR1 and CDR2 from the germline V gene are SNHLY and FYNNEI. V shed 0 bases and J shed 0 bases, with 9 bases lying between them. The CDR3, as DNA: TGTGCCAGCAGTGAAGCGGAGGGGAACTCCTACAATGAGCAGTTCTTC. Encoded protein: CASSEAEGNSYNEQFF.

The J gene is TRBJ2-5, the V gene TRBV7-9; a possible D gene is TRBD2 (6 bases). This CDR3 spans 16 amino acids. Germline V gives CDR1 SEHNR, CDR2 FQNEAQ (reference sequence). V was pared by 3 bases and J by 2 bases, with 16 bases between. CDR3 in amino acids: CASSFVRAAGQETQYF. The CDR3 nucleotides are TGTGCCAGCAGCTTCGTCAGGGCTGCGGGGCAAGAGACCCAGTACTTC.

The CDR3: CASSKAWSPEDTQYF. CDR3 bases: TGTGCCAGCAGCAAAGCGTGGTCCCCGGAAGATACGCAGTATTTT. This chain uses TRBV5-4 with TRBJ2-3; D is unresolved. The CDR3 is made up of 15 amino acids. CDR1 and CDR2 from the germline V gene are SGHNT and YYREEE (reference sequence). Trimming removed 4 bases from V and 5 bases from J, with 17 bases in between.

The V and J genes are TRBV6-5 and TRBJ2-5, with 10 bases that match TRBD2. The V gene end was trimmed by 0 bases and the J gene end by 2 bases; junction bases not matched to a gene: 0. The CDR3 is 15 residues long. The V gene's germline CDR1 is MNHEY and CDR2 SVGAGI. CDR3 nucleotides: TGTGCCAGCAGTTACTCGGGACTAGCGCAAGAGACCCAGTACTTC. Amino acid sequence: CASSYSGLAQETQYF.

The chain employs TRBV10-1 and TRBJ2-3; TRBD1 is a possible D gene (5 bases). Germline CDR1 reads WNHNN; CDR2 reads SYGVQD (reference sequence). The CDR3 extends over 15 amino acids. Trimming stripped 4 bases from V and 3 bases from J, with 14 bases between. CDR3 DNA sequence: TGCGCCAGCAGTGTCGGGCAAGGGGTGACAGATACGCAGTATTTT. This encodes CASSVGQGVTDTQYF.

The CDR3 loop reads CASSFSGIITETQYF. CDR3 sequence (DNA): TGCGCCAGCAGTTTCAGCGGGATTATTACAGAGACCCAGTACTTC. The rearrangement joins TRBV5-1 to TRBJ2-5, with 7 bases that match TRBD2. The CDR3 length is 15 residues. Trimming took 5 bases from V and 4 from J; bases not matched to a gene: 11. Germline V gene lookup returns CDR1 SGHRS and CDR2 YFSETQ.

In this sample, this clone turned up once. The chain carries TRBV6-5 and TRBJ2-1, with D possibly being TRBD1 (6 bases). V lost 3 bases and J 7 bases, leaving 13 bases between the germline ends. This CDR3 has 14 residues. Per germline, CDR1 MNHEY and CDR2 SVGAGI. The CDR3 coding sequence is TGTGCCAGCAGTTATTACAGGGCAGGGAATGAGCAGTTCTTC. Its translation is CASSYYRAGNEQFF.

The V gene is TRBV11-2, the J gene TRBJ2-3, with 7 bases aligning to TRBD2. CDR3 size: 16 residues. V dropped 2 bases and J dropped 0; count of bases not matched to a gene: 5. Germline loops: CDR1 SGHAT, CDR2 FQNNGV. CDR3 in DNA: TGTGCCAGCAGCTTACGACTAGCCTCTAGCACAGATACGCAGTATTTT. Residues: CASSLRLASSTDTQYF.

CDR3 loop: CASSSRDRGHEQYF. CDR3 in DNA: TGTGCCAGCAGCTCCCGGGACAGGGGCCACGAGCAGTACTTC. V usage is TRBV7-8 and J usage is TRBJ2-7; 10 nucleotides line up with TRBD1. Germline V gives CDR1 SGHVS, CDR2 FQNEAQ. The CDR3 is made up of 14 amino acids. V lost 4 bases to trimming and J lost 5 bases; unmatched junction nucleotides: 5.

The chain links TRBV18 to TRBJ1-4; D perhaps matches TRBD1 (5 bases). Germline V gene lookup returns CDR1 KGHSH and CDR2 LQKENI. V was cut by 3 bases and J by 4 bases, with 18 bases left in between. CDR3 length: 17 residues. The CDR3, as DNA: TGTGCCAGCTCACCCGGCCCACCAGGGATCCGTAATGAAAAACTGTTTTTT. It yields the protein CASSPGPPGIRNEKLFF. Using reference TRBV18 and TRBJ1-4 for the parts outside the CDR3, the full variable domain is NAGVMQNPRHLVRRRGQEARLRCSPMKGHSHVYWYRQLPEEGLKFMVYLQKENIIDESGMPKERFSAEFPKEGPSILRIQQVVRGDSAAYFCASSPGPPGIRNEKLFFGSGTQLSVL.

This rearrangement joins TRBV5-6 to TRBJ2-1, with 9 nucleotides matching TRBD1. Germline lookup yields CDR1 SGHDT and CDR2 YYEEEE. This CDR3 is 14 amino acids long. Trimming removed 0 bases from V and 7 bases from J; junction bases left unmatched: 2. This chain's CDR3 is CASSLDRGLNEQFF. DNA of the CDR3: TGTGCCAGCAGCTTGGACAGGGGGCTGAATGAGCAGTTCTTC.

This clone was observed a handful of times. The rearrangement links TRBV6-1 to TRBJ2-4; TRBD2 aligns across 11 bases. Germline assignment: CDR1 MNHNS and CDR2 SASEGT. Trimming cost V 0 bases and J 8 bases; bases outside gene matches: 0. The CDR3 covers 14 residues. The CDR3 spells CASSEASGRDIQYF. For the CDR3, the DNA is TGTGCCAGCAGTGAAGCTAGCGGGAGGGACATTCAGTACTTC.

The rearrangement joins TRBV2 to TRBJ2-7; TRBD1 agrees at 7 bases. Trimming removed 5 bases from V and 3 bases from J; junction bases left unmatched: 4. CDR3 length: 13 amino acids. The germline V gene encodes CDR1 SNHLY and CDR2 FYNNEI. The CDR3 reads CASSPRQGYEQYF. In nucleotides, the CDR3 is TGTGCCAGCAGTCCAAGACAGGGCTACGAGCAGTACTTC. Combining the CDR3 with reference TRBV2 and TRBJ2-7 gives the whole variable domain EPEVTQTPSHQVTQMGQEVILRCVPISNHLYFYWYRQILGQKVEFLVSFYNNEISEKSEIFDDQFSVERPDGSNFTLKIRSTKLEDSAMYFCASSPRQGYEQYFGPGTRLTVT.

The gene calls are TRBV27 and TRBJ2-7, with D maybe TRBD2 (7 bases). This CDR3 is 15 amino acids long. Trimming stripped 4 bases from V and 4 bases from J, with 17 bases between. CDR1 and CDR2 from the germline V gene are MNHEY and SMNVEV (reference sequence). In nucleotides, the CDR3 is TGTGCCAGCAGTTCCCTCCGCGGGGGCATTTACGAGCAGTACTTC. This sequence encodes CASSSLRGGIYEQYF.

The V and J genes are TRBV19 and TRBJ1-1, with D maybe TRBD1 (6 bases). Trimming cost V 6 bases and J 0 bases, with 11 bases left between them. CDR1 is LNHDA and CDR2 is SQIVND in the germline V gene (reference sequence). This CDR3 is 14 amino acids long. This CDR3 is CASSLRGMNTEAFF. The CDR3 DNA reads TGTGCCAGTAGCCTCAGGGGAATGAACACTGAAGCTTTCTTT.

In this sample, this clone turned up a few times. V usage is TRBV11-3 and J usage is TRBJ1-5; perhaps TRBD1 as D (6 bases). The germline V gene has CDR1 SGHNT and CDR2 YENEEA. CDR3 length: 19 amino acids. The V end lost 5 bases, the J end lost 0 bases, and 23 bases lay between the germline ends. The CDR3 loop is CASSPPDSKGPYSNQPQHF. Here the CDR3 DNA reads TGTGCCAGCAGCCCCCCGGACAGTAAGGGGCCTTATAGCAATCAGCCCCAGCATTTT.

V and J are TRBV5-1 and TRBJ1-2; TRBD1 aligns across 9 bases. CDR1 and CDR2 (germline): SGHRS, YFSETQ. The CDR3 covers 15 residues. V lost 4 bases, J lost 4 bases, and 8 bases stayed unmatched. This CDR3 reads CASSMGTGIGYGYTF. The CDR3 DNA reads TGCGCCAGCAGCATGGGGACAGGGATCGGCTATGGCTACACCTTC.

This clone was counted a few times. This chain joins TRBV9 and TRBJ2-5; D might be TRBD2 (6 bases). V gave up 0 bases and J gave up 4 bases, with 10 bases separating them. The CDR3 runs to 14 residues. Germline loops: CDR1 SGDLS, CDR2 YYNGEE. The CDR3 sequence: CASSVERGGETQYF. The CDR3, as DNA: TGTGCCAGCAGCGTAGAGAGGGGAGGAGAGACCCAGTACTTC.

J is TRBJ1-6 and V is TRBV5-1, with TRBD1 identical over 8 bases. Germline loops: CDR1 SGHRS, CDR2 YFSETQ. This CDR3 region has 14 residues. Losses at the gene ends were 1 base for V and 9 bases for J; bases not matched to a gene: 3. The CDR3, as DNA: TGCGCCAGCAGCTTGCAGGGGGCGGCTTCACCCCTCCACTTT. Protein product: CASSLQGAASPLHF.

Here the CDR3 DNA reads TGTGCCATCAGTGGGACAGGGAGTTTCGGTGCCGGGGAGCTGTTTTTT. Its translation is CAISGTGSFGAGELFF. V gene TRBV10-3 combines with J gene TRBJ2-2, with 8 bases identical to TRBD1. The germline V gene has CDR1 ENHRY and CDR2 SYGVKD. V trimming: 4 bases; J trimming: 6 bases; junction bases outside the gene matches: 10. The CDR3 extends over 16 amino acids.

The CDR3 coding sequence is TGTGCCAGCAGCTTAGGGCAGTTTTCAGATACGCAGTATTTT. It specifies CASSLGQFSDTQYF. The chain employs TRBV7-2 and TRBJ2-3; D gene uncertain. Per the germline V gene, CDR1 is SGHTA and CDR2 is FQGNSA. Trimming took 1 base from V and 4 from J, leaving 9 bases between them. The CDR3 loop spans 14 amino acids.